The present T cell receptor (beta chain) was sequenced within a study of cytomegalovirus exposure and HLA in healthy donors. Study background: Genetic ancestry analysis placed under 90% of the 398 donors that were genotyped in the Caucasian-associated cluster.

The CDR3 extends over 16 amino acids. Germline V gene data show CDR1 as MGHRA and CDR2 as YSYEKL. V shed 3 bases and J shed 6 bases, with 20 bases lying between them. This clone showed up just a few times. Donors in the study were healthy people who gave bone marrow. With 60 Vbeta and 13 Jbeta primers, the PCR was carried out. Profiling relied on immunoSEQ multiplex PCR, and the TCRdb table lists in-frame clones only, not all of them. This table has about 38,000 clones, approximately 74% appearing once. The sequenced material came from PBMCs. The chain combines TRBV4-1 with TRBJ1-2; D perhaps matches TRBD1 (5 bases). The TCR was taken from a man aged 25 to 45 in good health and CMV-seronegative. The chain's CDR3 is CASSHLGGGRNHGYTF. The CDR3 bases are TGCGCCAGCAGCCATTTAGGCGGGGGTCGCAACCATGGCTACACCTTC.